The source of this T cell receptor beta chain is a study of T cells of healthy individuals. TCRdb passed the 5' RACE reads through MiXCR, listing each CDR3 protein once. The sample has fewer than 70,000 distinct CDR3 sequences; roughly 14% are singletons. This clonotype was seen repeatedly, ten times or more. Unmatched junction bases numbered 12, after V lost 5 bases and J lost 4 bases. The CDR3 loop spans 15 amino acids. Germline-derived CDR1 and CDR2 are DFQATT and SNEGSKA (reference sequence). The TCR comes from a human donor in good health. This chain uses TRBV20-1 with TRBJ2-3, with 7 nucleotides matching TRBD2. CDR3 residues: CSAGRGLAESDTQYF. CDR3 sequence (DNA): TGCAGTGCTGGGAGGGGTCTAGCGGAGTCAGATACGCAGTATTTT.